The rows below give T cell receptor beta chains drawn from one sample of a study of OX40 agonist ivuxolimab in advanced cancers. Some clones are missing from TCRdb's copy, which holds only in-frame ones; the method was immunoSEQ multiplex PCR. This sample carries 75,000 or so clones, 84% of them seen once, and the ten largest clones take 7.5% to 9%. Material: CD4+ or CD8+ T cells sorted from blood, obtained in a trial of the OX40 agonist ivuxolimab. These receptors came from an adult with an advanced solid tumor such as melanoma, head and neck, liver or kidney cancer. Each CDR3 is given with its conserved first and last residue. A D gene is named only where the DNA matches it firmly. Not every row has a clone size; where given, it reads once, few, many or a size class.

d_gene: TRBD2
abundance: once
j_gene: TRBJ2-1
v_gene: TRBV11-1
CDR3aa: CASSPRTSDDNEQFF
CDR3nt: TGTGCCAGCAGCCCGAGGACTAGCGACGACAATGAGCAGTTCTTC

d_gene: .
abundance: .
j_gene: TRBJ1-1
v_gene: TRBV7-2
CDR3aa: CASSLGVRANTEAFF
CDR3nt: TGTGCCAGCAGCTTAGGGGTCAGGGCGAACACTGAAGCTTTCTTT

d_gene: .
abundance: many
j_gene: TRBJ1-5
v_gene: TRBV19
CDR3aa: CASTLRPGNQPQHF
CDR3nt: TGTGCCAGTACCCTCCGGCCTGGAAATCAGCCCCAGCATTTT

d_gene: .
abundance: .
j_gene: TRBJ1-1
v_gene: TRBV29-1
CDR3aa: CSVEGRGTEAFF
CDR3nt: TGCAGCGTTGAGGGCCGGGGTACTGAAGCTTTCTTT

d_gene: .
abundance: .
j_gene: TRBJ2-5
v_gene: TRBV11-2
CDR3aa: CASSWTLQETQYF
CDR3nt: TGTGCCAGCAGCTGGACTCTCCAAGAGACCCAGTACTTC

d_gene: .
abundance: .
j_gene: TRBJ2-3
v_gene: TRBV10-2
CDR3aa: CASSEWGQGADTQYF
CDR3nt: TGCGCCAGCAGTGAGTGGGGGCAGGGCGCAGATACGCAGTATTTT

d_gene: .
abundance: .
j_gene: TRBJ1-6
v_gene: TRBV5-1
CDR3aa: CASSLDSGSPLHF
CDR3nt: TGCGCCAGCAGCTTGGATTCCGGTTCACCCCTCCACTTT

d_gene: .
abundance: .
j_gene: TRBJ1-5
v_gene: TRBV5-6
CDR3aa: CASSLTGTVQPQHF
CDR3nt: TGTGCCAGCAGCTTGACAGGGACGGTTCAGCCCCAGCATTTT

d_gene: TRBD1
abundance: .
j_gene: TRBJ2-1
v_gene: TRBV11-1
CDR3aa: CASSSTQDRDYNEQFF
CDR3nt: TGTGCCAGCAGCTCGACCCAAGACAGGGACTACAATGAGCAGTTCTTC

d_gene: TRBD1
abundance: .
j_gene: TRBJ1-5
v_gene: TRBV19
CDR3aa: CASSAPGGVQPQHF
CDR3nt: TGTGCCAGTAGTGCCCCAGGGGGCGTTCAGCCCCAGCATTTT

d_gene: .
abundance: .
j_gene: TRBJ2-7
v_gene: TRBV7-6
CDR3aa: CASSLVGAGSSYEQYF
CDR3nt: TGTGCCAGCAGCTTAGTCGGGGCTGGAAGCTCCTACGAGCAGTACTTC

d_gene: TRBD1
abundance: .
j_gene: TRBJ2-2
v_gene: TRBV9
CDR3aa: CASSGSSGGTGELFF
CDR3nt: TGTGCCAGCAGCGGGAGTTCAGGGGGCACCGGGGAGCTGTTTTTT

d_gene: .
abundance: .
j_gene: TRBJ1-5
v_gene: TRBV7-2
CDR3aa: CASSLEGDQPQHF
CDR3nt: TGTGCCAGCAGCTTAGAAGGGGATCAGCCCCAGCATTTT

d_gene: TRBD2
abundance: once
j_gene: TRBJ2-1
v_gene: TRBV5-1
CDR3aa: CASSLSGVDEQFF
CDR3nt: TGCGCCAGCAGCTTAAGCGGGGTGGATGAGCAGTTCTTC